The clone carrying this T cell receptor beta chain was found many times. Time point described: newly diagnosed GD, antithyroid drugs for less than 3 months. There was RNA extracted from PBMCs, and the TCR library was made from it. Diagnoses of Graves' disease were made by American Thyroid Association guidelines. EDTA tubes received roughly 8.6 milliliters of drawn peripheral blood. The CDR3 sequence is 14 residues long. Germline CDR1 reads SQVTM; CDR2 reads ANQGSEA. The V and J ends lost 5 bases and 0 bases respectively, with 11 bases between them. The record originates from a study of regulatory T cells in long-lasting Graves disease. Construction of the TCR beta libraries employed iRepertoire HTBI primers in conjunction with Arm-PCR of CDR3 regions. A single record per CDR3 protein comes from TCRdb applying MiXCR to the multiplex PCR reads. The data hold under 800,000 distinct CDR3 sequences, with around 15% observed a single time.

This same sample was also taken into another study, of T cells in Graves' hyperthyroidism and ophthalmopathy. Turning to that study: Patients aged 18 to 65 had newly diagnosed hyperthyroidism that had lasted under 2 months.

The genes are TRBV29-1 and TRBJ1-5, with D possibly matching TRBD1 (6 bases). The sequencing used peripheral blood mononuclear cells (PBMCs), collected at new diagnosis, from a patient treated with antithyroid drugs. This TCR derives from a woman aged 25 to 39 with Graves disease. The CDR3 is CSVRQGYSNQPQHF. In DNA, the CDR3 is TGCAGCGTTCGTCAGGGGTATAGCAATCAGCCCCAGCATTTT.